This T cell receptor (beta chain) emerged from a study of T cells in Graves' hyperthyroidism and ophthalmopathy. This clonotype was counted a few times. The antigen remains undetermined. Study-wide points: Blood also held most thyroid clonotypes expanded beyond 0.001.

The CDR3 runs to 17 residues. Germline V CDR1 and CDR2: PRHDT, FYEKMQ (reference sequence). The V end was cut by 5 bases, the J end by 0 bases, with 14 bases between. TCR beta CDR3 region amplification was performed from RNA transcripts. HTBI primers were the set used in a first-round RT-PCR of the TCR CDR3. TCRdb passed the multiplex PCR reads through MiXCR, listing each CDR3 protein once. The sample carries roughly 240,000 distinct CDR3 sequences, roughly 15% recorded once. The V gene is TRBV13, the J gene TRBJ1-6, with D uncertain. Sequencing input: blood. The receptor was derived from a young woman with Graves' ophthalmopathy. In DNA form, the CDR3 reads TGTGCCAGCAGCATAAGGGCGGCGAGCTCCTATAATTCACCCCTCCACTTT. Its protein is CASSIRAASSYNSPLHF. Together with reference TRBV13 and TRBJ1-6, the CDR3 gives the full variable domain: AAGVIQSPRHLIKEKRETATLKCYPIPRHDTVYWYQQGPGQDPQFLISFYEKMQSDKGSIPDRFSAQQFSDYHSELNMSSLELGDSALYFCASSIRAASSYNSPLHFGNGTRLTVT.